The 18 T cell receptor beta chains reported below all come from one sample, sequenced in a study of CD8+CD57+ T cells in acquired aplastic anemia. Genomic DNA provided the template from which TCR beta VDJ and CDR3 profiles were obtained. TCRdb recomputed calls from the reads with MiXCR, one row per CDR3 protein. The table lists 40,000 to 50,000 distinct CDR3 sequences, about 78% of them singletons. The sample consisted of sorted CD4+, CD8+, or CD8+CD57+ T cells (not recorded which) from PBMCs. These receptor sequences come from a human donor in good health, serving as a control.

Comment on this clonotype: Sequence at one end of the junction differs from germline and may be a read error. The J gene is TRBJ2-7, the V gene TRBV6-1; 7 nucleotides line up with TRBD1. CDR1 is MNHNS and CDR2 is SASEGT in the germline V gene. The CDR3 has 14 residues. The CDR3 spells CASSDRQGGYEQHF. Written as DNA, the CDR3 is TGTGCCAGCAGTGATCGACAGGGCGGCTACGAGCAGCACTTC.

J is TRBJ1-1 and V is TRBV20-1; D remains unclear. With 6 bases removed from V and 0 bases from J, the gap between germline ends came to 14 bases. The CDR3 loop spans 14 amino acids. In germline, CDR1 is DFQATT, CDR2 SNEGSKA (reference sequence). CDR3 region: CSARHGNMNTEAFF. CDR3 bases: TGCAGTGCCCGACACGGAAACATGAACACTGAAGCTTTCTTT.

With regard to this clonotype: At one of its ends the junction is not consistent with the germline gene, which may arise from a read error. The chain is built from TRBV10-3 and TRBJ2-7, with a weak D call TRBD1 (5 bases). CDR1 ENHRY and CDR2 SYGVKD come from the germline V gene. The CDR3 has 11 residues. The CDR3 region is CASSDGAEQYF. The CDR3 region has the DNA TGTGCCAGCAGTGATGGGGCCGAGCAGTACTTC.

This sequence joins TRBV7-2 and TRBJ2-7; weak D call: TRBD2 (5 bases). Germline-derived CDR1 and CDR2 are SGHTA and FQGNSA. The CDR3 extends over 13 amino acids. V was shortened by 4 bases and J by 2 bases, with 9 bases between the two germline ends. For the CDR3, the DNA is TGTGCCAGCAGCTCGGACGGGACCTACGAGCAGTACTTC. Its protein product is CASSSDGTYEQYF.

This clonotype was observed a handful of times. Without the conserved terminal phenylalanine or tryptophan, this CDR3 likely stems from a read error. No DNA is shown, since the ends of the CDR3 on it are uncertain; the CDR3 is the one TCRdb lists. The chain uses TRBV10-3 and TRBJ2-7; the table's D call of TRBD2 was not tested on the DNA. Per the germline V gene, CDR1 is ENHRY and CDR2 is SYGVKD. The CDR3 length is 11 residues, termini included. CDR3 sequence reads: CAISESGQGLT.

The chain uses TRBV15 and TRBJ1-3; TRBD1 matches 7 bases. The CDR3 has 17 amino acids. The trim removed 3 bases at V and 0 bases at J, leaving 8 bases unmatched. The germline CDR1 and CDR2 sequences are LNHNV and YYDKDF (reference sequence). The CDR3 nucleotides read TGTGCCACCAGCAGTCGACAGGGCGGAGACTCTGGAAACACCATATATTTT. As protein: CATSSRQGGDSGNTIYF.

The gene calls are TRBV27 and TRBJ2-7, with TRBD2 identical over 9 bases. The junction had 13 bases not matched to a gene; V was cut back by 4 bases and J by 6 bases. The CDR3 is made up of 16 amino acids. Germline V gene data show CDR1 as MNHEY and CDR2 as SMNVEV (reference sequence). CDR3 bases: TGTGCCAGCAGTTACCCCCCCGGTAGCGGGGGAGGCGAGCAGTACTTC. Amino acid sequence: CASSYPPGSGGGEQYF.

The sample holds a few counts of this clonotype. The gene calls are TRBV25-1 and TRBJ2-7; no clear D gene. Germline values: CDR1 MGHDK, CDR2 SYGVNS. This CDR3 has 13 residues. V was trimmed by 7 bases and J by 2 bases, leaving 12 bases between them. The chain's CDR3 is CASTYHSAYEQYF. Here the CDR3 DNA reads TGTGCCAGCACCTATCATTCGGCCTACGAGCAGTACTTC.

The chain combines TRBV29-1 with TRBJ1-2; 10 bases match TRBD1. V was pared by 7 bases and J by 5 bases, with 10 bases of the junction left unmatched. Germline CDR1 and CDR2: SQVTM and ANQGSEA. The CDR3 consists of 14 residues. The CDR3 spells CSAARQGAGYGYTF. The DNA for the CDR3 is TGCAGCGCAGCTCGACAGGGGGCAGGATATGGCTACACCTTC. Based on the CDR3 plus reference TRBV29-1 and TRBJ1-2, the full variable domain is SAVISQKPSRDICQRGTSLTIQCQVDSQVTMMFWYRQQPGQSLTLIATANQGSEATYESGFVIDKFPISRPNLTFSTLTVSNMSPEDSSIYLCSAARQGAGYGYTFGSGTRLTVV.

By sample share, this clonotype is medium-sized. In DNA form, the CDR3 reads TGTGCCAGCAGCTCCGGGACAGGGCAATATAATTCACCCCTCCACTTT. Translation gives CASSSGTGQYNSPLHF. The chain recombines TRBV3-1 with TRBJ1-6, with TRBD1 identical over 9 bases. V shed 5 bases, J shed 4 bases, and the junction held 6 bases outside the gene matches. CDR1 and CDR2 from the germline V gene are LGHDT and YNNKEL (reference sequence). The CDR3 spans 16 residues.

The rearrangement joins TRBV5-6 to TRBJ1-2; a possible D gene is TRBD1 (5 bases). CDR1 and CDR2 from the germline V gene are SGHDT and YYEEEE. The length of the CDR3 is 14 residues. With 4 bases removed from V and 3 bases from J, the gap between germline ends came to 13 bases. Here the CDR3 reads CASSAIGADYGYTF. CDR3 bases: TGTGCCAGCAGCGCCATAGGGGCGGACTATGGCTACACCTTC.

A note on this clonotype: A much larger clonotype is one base distant, so this may be a read error. This sequence joins TRBV3-1 and TRBJ2-1; 8 bases align to TRBD2. Germline V lookup: CDR1 LGHDT, CDR2 YNNKEL (reference sequence). The CDR3 is made up of 14 amino acids. V gave up 1 base and J gave up 15 bases; unmatched junction bases: 11. The CDR3 coding sequence is TGTGCCAGCAGCCAAGTAGCGGGACCTCCTCAGCGGTTCTTC. Protein sequence: CASSQVAGPPQRFF.

The chain links TRBV7-6 to TRBJ2-5; 8 positions agree with TRBD2. In germline, CDR1 is SGHVS, CDR2 FNYEAQ. V gave up 9 bases and J gave up 5 bases; unmatched junction bases: 5. The CDR3 covers 12 residues. Written as DNA, the CDR3 is TGTGCCAGAGCGGGGGCGGGGGAGACCCAGTACTTC. Translating gives CARAGAGETQYF.

The V and J genes are TRBV12-3 or TRBV12-4 and TRBJ1-2; D gene ambiguous. CDR3 length equals 12 residues. Trimming cost V 4 bases and J 8 bases, with 11 bases left between them. DNA for the CDR3: TGTGCCAGCAGTTCCGGACCTGGGGGCTACACCTTC. This translates into CASSSGPGGYTF.

Comment on this clonotype: One end of the junction fails to match germline, which may point to a read error. The chain recombines TRBV10-3 with TRBJ2-7; D is unclear. This CDR3 is 15 amino acids long. CDR1 is ENHRY, CDR2 SYGVKD, per germline. The CDR3 DNA reads as TGTGCCAGCAGTTACCTCTGGGTAGGGACCTACGAGCAGTACTTC. It is translated as CASSYLWVGTYEQYF.

CDR3 nucleotides: TGTGCCAGTAGTAGGTCCGGGACAGGGGACTACGAGCAGTACTTC. This translates into CASSRSGTGDYEQYF. The rearrangement links TRBV19 to TRBJ2-7; 10 bases are a match to TRBD1. There are 15 residues in the CDR3. CDR1 is LNHDA, CDR2 SQIVND, per germline (reference sequence). Trimming at V came to 4 bases and at J to 3 bases, leaving 6 bases not matched to a gene.

V usage is TRBV7-3 and J usage is TRBJ1-2; 8 bases are a match to TRBD1. The CDR3 extends over 14 amino acids. CDR1 is SGHTA, CDR2 FQGTGA, per germline. The V segment lost 5 bases and the J segment 4 bases; nucleotides outside the gene matches: 6. The CDR3 nucleotides are TGTGCCAGCAGCCAAACCGGGACAGGCTATGGCTACACCTTC. Its translation is CASSQTGTGYGYTF.

This clonotype was seen ten or more times. J is TRBJ2-3 and V is TRBV14; D might be TRBD2 (6 bases). The V end was cut by 1 base, the J end by 0 bases, with 11 bases between. CDR1 and CDR2 from the germline V gene are SGHDN and FVKESK. The CDR3 is 16 residues long. CDR3 DNA: TGTGCCAGCAGCCAAGGGTTTAGCGGAAGCACAGATACGCAGTATTTT. Residues: CASSQGFSGSTDTQYF.